The clone carrying this T cell receptor beta chain showed up just once. What it binds is not known. The data derive from a study of T cell responses to AZD1222 COVID-19 vaccine. Study outcomes and limitations: Only 5 to 7 individuals given AZD1222 were seropositive at baseline. In a largely white British group with more females than males, clonal diversity was possibly underestimated. When two AZD1222 doses had been given, Spike-specific TCR breadth and depth rose. Vaccine-related CD4 TCRs covered spike, predominating at 160-218 and 743-854.

The germline V gene encodes CDR1 SGHTS and CDR2 YDEGEE. The CDR3 totals 14 residues. J was trimmed by 4 bases and V by 5 bases; bases with no gene match: 8. Here immunoSEQ multiplex PCR was the method, and the copy in TCRdb shows in-frame clones only, minus some. The sample records about 160,000 clones, about 91% being singletons. The TCR originated in an adult in good health. The material sequenced was peripheral blood, taken on day 0 of AZD1222 vaccination. The V gene is TRBV5-8, the J gene TRBJ1-1; 7 bases align to TRBD1. The CDR3 loop reads CASRSGGKSTEAFF. The CDR3 DNA reads as TGTGCCAGCAGATCAGGGGGAAAGTCCACTGAAGCTTTCTTT.